The 13 T cell receptor beta chains reported below all come from one sample, sequenced in a study of blood T cell repertoires in COVID-19. TCRdb's table, derived via immunoSEQ multiplex PCR, lists solely in-frame clones and lacks some. The sample yields approximately 200,000 clones, approximately 81% seen once. Sample: peripheral blood. Receptor source: a man aged 50 to 60 who had recovered from COVID-19.

This chain connects TRBV14 to TRBJ2-5, with TRBD1 matching over 7 bases. The CDR3 contains 15 residues. Unmatched junction bases numbered 7, after V lost 4 bases and J lost 2 bases. The germline V gene has CDR1 SGHDN and CDR2 FVKESK. The CDR3 loop reads CASSLTTGWQETQYF. The DNA of the CDR3 is TGTGCCAGCAGCCTAACGACAGGGTGGCAAGAGACCCAGTACTTC.

This sequence joins TRBV4-2 and TRBJ1-2; D is unresolved. This CDR3 has 13 residues. Trimming took off 0 bases at V and 6 bases at J, with 8 bases between the two ends. The germline CDR1 and CDR2 sequences are LGHNA and YNFKEQ. The CDR3 region has the DNA TGTGCCAGCAGCCAAGATTTGGGCGATGGCTACACCTTC. This translates into CASSQDLGDGYTF.

The chain uses TRBV28 and TRBJ1-3; TRBD1 might be the D (6 bases). The ends were cut back, 1 base at V and 6 bases at J, with 16 bases in the middle. This CDR3 spans 16 amino acids. Germline loops: CDR1 MDHEN, CDR2 SYDVKM. This CDR3 is CASSLSTGGGKNTIYF. The DNA for the CDR3 is TGTGCCAGCAGTTTATCCACGGGGGGCGGCAAAAACACCATATATTTT.

V usage is TRBV7-2 and J usage is TRBJ2-3; 14 bases line up with TRBD2. The CDR3 runs to 18 residues. Germline-derived CDR1 and CDR2 are SGHTA and FQGNSA. After removal of 1 base from V and 3 bases from J, the junction contained 6 bases not matched to a gene. As DNA, the CDR3 is TGTGCCAGCAGCTTAGTAGGACTAGCGGGAGGTTGGACAGATACGCAGTATTTT. Its translation is CASSLVGLAGGWTDTQYF.

In regard to this clone: Other DNA sequences within the sample encode an identical CDR3. This chain uses TRBV30 with TRBJ1-4; unclear D gene. V was pared by 2 bases and J by 2 bases, with 9 bases between. The CDR3 spans 14 residues. CDR1 and CDR2 from the germline V gene are GTSNPN and SVGIG (reference sequence). CDR3 nucleotide sequence: TGTGCCTGGAGTCCTGGGCAGACTAATGAAAAACTGTTTTTT. The encoded protein is CAWSPGQTNEKLFF.

The rearrangement links TRBV5-1 to TRBJ2-1; possible D gene TRBD2, 5 bases. Deletions cut 4 bases from V and 4 bases from J, with 21 bases between. The CDR3 spans 17 residues. Germline V CDR1 and CDR2: SGHRS, YFSETQ. Written as DNA, the CDR3 is TGCGCCAGCAGCGCGTCCATAGGAAGTCCGGGGTACAATGAGCAGTTCTTC. This encodes CASSASIGSPGYNEQFF.

The CDR3 DNA follows: TGTGCCAGCAGTGCAGGGGGCGAGCAGTACTTC. Its protein product is CASSAGGEQYF. This chain joins TRBV9 and TRBJ2-7, with 7 bases identical to TRBD1. The CDR3 extends over 11 amino acids. Trimming at V came to 5 bases and at J to 6 bases, leaving 2 bases not matched to a gene. CDR1 and CDR2 from the germline V gene are SGDLS and YYNGEE.

The chain combines TRBV5-8 with TRBJ2-7; 10 nucleotides align to TRBD1. Trimming took 4 bases from V and 9 from J; bases not matched to a gene: 4. The CDR3 loop spans 12 amino acids. The germline CDR1 and CDR2 sequences are SGHTS and YDEGEE. The chain's CDR3 is CASSIGQGGQYF. DNA of the CDR3: TGTGCCAGCAGCATCGGACAGGGGGGGCAGTACTTC.

The chain is built from TRBV27 and TRBJ1-6; D perhaps matches TRBD1 (5 bases). This CDR3 region has 14 residues. Between the trimmed V and J ends, which lost 5 bases and 9 bases, there was a span of 14 bases. Germline-derived CDR1 and CDR2 are MNHEY and SMNVEV (reference sequence). The CDR3 protein is CASSPNGRGSPLHF. The CDR3 DNA follows: TGTGCCAGCAGTCCTAATGGGAGGGGTTCACCCCTCCACTTT.

The chain joins TRBV27 to TRBJ2-7; 8 bases agree with TRBD2. CDR3 length equals 15 residues. Unmatched junction bases numbered 8, after V lost 5 bases and J lost 2 bases. Germline assignment: CDR1 MNHEY and CDR2 SMNVEV (reference sequence). The CDR3 DNA follows: TGTGCCAGCAGTACCGAGCGGGAGCCCGCCTACGAGCAGTACTTC. Encoded protein: CASSTEREPAYEQYF.

The rearrangement joins TRBV6-4 to TRBJ2-1; 9 bases line up with TRBD2. The CDR3 loop spans 15 amino acids. CDR1 is MRHNA and CDR2 is SNTAGT in the germline V gene. The V and J ends lost 5 bases and 3 bases, in that order; junction bases with no gene match: 5. In DNA, the CDR3 is TGTGCCAGCAGTCTCAGCGGGGGGATCTACAATGAGCAGTTCTTC. Amino acids: CASSLSGGIYNEQFF.

The chain links TRBV7-6 to TRBJ2-3; 14 bases agree with TRBD2. This CDR3 spans 16 amino acids. Looked up from germline, CDR1 is SGHVS and CDR2 is FNYEAQ. V shed 5 bases, J shed 6 bases, and the junction held 7 bases outside the gene matches. The CDR3 region has the DNA TGTGCCAGCAGCCTGGGACTAGCGGGAGATACGGATACGCAGTATTTT. It translates to CASSLGLAGDTDTQYF.

In this sample, this clone turned up once. The rearrangement joins TRBV4-1 to TRBJ2-3; 13 bases line up with TRBD2. The trim removed 4 bases at V and 0 bases at J, leaving 4 bases unmatched. CDR1 is MGHRA and CDR2 is YSYEKL in the germline V gene. The CDR3 covers 17 residues. The CDR3 protein is CASSPGLAGSSTDTQYF. The CDR3 bases are TGCGCCAGCAGCCCGGGACTAGCGGGGTCTAGCACAGATACGCAGTATTTT.